Presented here are 21 T cell receptor beta chains from one specimen sequenced in a study of tumor-infiltrating lymphocytes in primary liver carcinoma. Researchers drew blood RNA from unsorted whole blood and extracted germline DNA as well. The input was approximately 500 ng total RNA; TCR beta cDNA was made from it with a constant-region primer. The TCR beta library was amplified through three nested multiplex PCR rounds in a modified ARM-PCR procedure. For approximately 11 cycles apiece, the opening two PCR rounds ran with TRBV1-TRBV30 forward primers and a C-beta reverse primer. A single record per CDR3 protein comes from TCRdb applying MiXCR to the multiplex PCR reads. The data show hundreds of thousands of distinct CDR3 sequences, with approximately 60% seen just once and about 8.4% held by the top ten. The sample was peripheral blood. The receptors originated from a man aged 35 to 55 with primary liver carcinoma and hepatitis B virus infection.

This clonotype was recorded once. One end of the junction fails to match germline, which may point to a read error. The chain uses TRBV6-2 or TRBV6-3 and TRBJ2-7, with a tentative D call TRBD1 (5 bases). This CDR3 is built from 14 residues. The V gene's germline CDR1 is MNHEY and CDR2 SVGEGT. The DNA of the CDR3 is TGTGTCAGCAACGACGCCAAGGGGAAGTACGAGCAGTACTTC. Translated, it gives CVSNDAKGKYEQYF.

For this clonotype: A much bigger clone sits one base away, suggesting this may be a read error. The chain combines TRBV29-1 with TRBJ1-1, with D possibly matching TRBD1 (5 bases). Germline lookup yields CDR1 SQVTM and CDR2 ANQGSEA. The CDR3 has 12 residues. The CDR3 loop is CSAGLMNTEALF. The CDR3 DNA reads as TGCAGCGCGGGACTCATGAACACTGAAGCTTTATTT.

V gene TRBV6-5 combines with J gene TRBJ2-7, with TRBD1 as a possible D gene (6 bases). The length of the CDR3 is 12 residues. Looked up from germline, CDR1 is MNHEY and CDR2 is SVGAGI. Trimming took off 6 bases at V and 6 bases at J, with 12 bases between the two ends. The CDR3 region is CASSFTGLEQYF. DNA of the CDR3: TGTGCCAGCAGCTTCACAGGGCTCGAGCAGTACTTC.

In its sample, this clonotype was seen many times. The chain joins TRBV6-1 to TRBJ1-5; 9 positions match TRBD1. This CDR3 has 15 amino acids. CDR1 is MNHNS and CDR2 is SASEGT in the germline V gene. V lost 6 bases, J lost 9 bases, and 12 bases stayed unmatched. CDR3 DNA sequence: TGTGCCAGCAGCCTAACCCTGGGACAGGGCCGGCCCCAGCATTTT. This encodes CASSLTLGQGRPQHF.

Regarding this clonotype: A much larger clonotype is one base distant, so this may be a read error. V is TRBV6-5 and J is TRBJ2-5; 10 bases match TRBD1. Trimming took 1 base from V and 2 from J; bases not matched to a gene: 10. The CDR3 totals 18 residues. CDR1 MNHEY and CDR2 SVGAGI come from the germline V gene. This CDR3 reads CASSYWHTGQGPQETQYF. The CDR3 nucleotides are TGTGCCAGCAGTTACTGGCATACGGGACAGGGGCCTCAAGAGACCCAGTACTTC.

At least ten counts were recorded for this clonotype. J is TRBJ2-5 and V is TRBV12-3 or TRBV12-4; D possibly corresponds to TRBD2 (6 bases). Trimming stripped 3 bases from V and 2 bases from J, with 10 bases between. There are 14 residues in the CDR3. Here the CDR3 DNA reads TGTGCCAGCAGTTTCAGGAGGGGTCAAGAGACCCAGTACTTC. This translates into CASSFRRGQETQYF.

As regards this clonotype: This CDR3 is missing its conserved last phenylalanine or tryptophan, likely due to a read error. V usage is TRBV29-1 and J usage is TRBJ2-1, with 7 bases fitting TRBD2. The germline V gene has CDR1 SQVTM and CDR2 ANQGSEA. This CDR3 contains 17 residues. V was clipped by 1 base and J by 3 bases; unmatched bases: 12. CDR3 amino acids: CSVEGRGLAESYNEQFL. DNA of the CDR3: TGCAGCGTTGAAGGGAGGGGCCTAGCGGAGAGCTACAATGAGCAGTTCCTC.

As concerns this clonotype: This could be a read error, since a much larger clone is one nucleotide away. The chain couples TRBV6-1 to TRBJ1-5, with D unclear. Trimming pared 5 bases from V and 7 bases from J, leaving 15 bases between. Germline V gene sequence: CDR1 MNHNS, CDR2 SASEGT. This CDR3 region has 14 residues. Here the CDR3 DNA reads TGTGCCAGCAGTCAAGGAGGGCCGGGACAGCCCCAGCATTTT. Protein sequence: CASSQGGPGQPQHF.

This clonotype was observed many times. The gene calls are TRBV29-1 and TRBJ2-1; 8 nucleotides align to TRBD2. The CDR3 is 13 amino acids. The germline gives CDR1 SQVTM, CDR2 ANQGSEA. Trimming took 6 bases from V and 6 from J; bases not matched to a gene: 7. The CDR3 here is CSVQTTSGNEQFF. The CDR3 nucleotides are TGCAGCGTCCAAACCACTAGCGGCAATGAGCAGTTCTTC.

Note on this clonotype: This sequence may be a read error, since a much larger clone differs from it by one base. The chain combines TRBV12-3 or TRBV12-4 with TRBJ2-3, with 8 bases identical to TRBD2. The CDR3 has 14 amino acids. As DNA, the CDR3 is TGTGCCAGCAGTTCGGGGGGGCCCACAGATACGCTGTATTTT. This translates into CASSSGGPTDTLYF.

Turning to this clonotype: A single base separates this from a much larger clone, so it may be a read error. The conserved phenylalanine or tryptophan is not found at the CDR3 terminus, so this likely reflects a read error. This chain joins TRBV12-3 or TRBV12-4 and TRBJ1-5, with 7 bases lining up with TRBD1. Trimming took 1 base from V and 4 from J; bases not matched to a gene: 1. The CDR3 contains 14 residues. CDR3 nucleotide sequence: TGTGCCAGCAGTTTAGGGGACAGAAATCAGCCCCAGCATTAT. This encodes CASSLGDRNQPQHY.

As regards this clonotype: It may be a read error: a sequence one base away is much more abundant. This sequence joins TRBV6-8 and TRBJ1-5; tentative D call: TRBD1 (6 bases). The CDR3 has 16 residues. CDR1 is MNHGY and CDR2 is SAAAGT in the germline V gene. This CDR3 is CVSSYKGTFSNQPQHF. The CDR3 coding sequence is TGTGTCAGCAGTTACAAGGGGACATTTAGCAATCAGCCCCAGCATTTT.

For this clonotype: Relative to the germline gene, one junction end is altered; a read error may explain this. The chain carries TRBV6-1 and TRBJ2-5; D gene ambiguous. Germline-derived CDR1 and CDR2 are MNHNS and SASEGT. The CDR3 consists of 13 residues. CDR3 residues: CASSEIGQETHYF. In nucleotides, the CDR3 is TGTGCCAGCAGTGAAATTGGCCAAGAGACCCATTACTTC.

A remark on this clonotype: The conserved final phenylalanine or tryptophan is absent from the CDR3, which likely points to a read error. Here the CDR3 DNA reads TGTGCCAGCAGCCAAGACTGGAATCAGCCCCAGCATTTA. It codes for CASSQDWNQPQHL. This chain links TRBV14 with TRBJ1-5; no reliable D call. The CDR3 is 13 residues long. Germline V gives CDR1 SGHDN, CDR2 FVKESK. V lost 0 bases and J 4 bases, leaving 4 bases between the germline ends.

The gene calls are TRBV6-6 and TRBJ2-2; 7 bases agree with TRBD1. This CDR3 is 21 amino acids long. J was trimmed by 2 bases and V by 3 bases; bases with no gene match: 21. Germline V lookup: CDR1 MNHNY, CDR2 SVGAGI (reference sequence). Here the CDR3 DNA reads TGTGCCAGCAGTTATGGTACAGGGGCCATTCGTACCGCTATAAACACCGGGGAGCTGTTTTTT. Translating gives CASSYGTGAIRTAINTGELFF.

This chain connects TRBV12-3 or TRBV12-4 to TRBJ2-1, with D perhaps matching TRBD1 (5 bases). Trimming took off 7 bases at V and 3 bases at J, with 10 bases between the two ends. This CDR3 has 13 amino acids. The CDR3: CASNRDSYNEQFF. The DNA for the CDR3 is TGTGCCAGCAACAGAGACAGCTACAATGAGCAGTTCTTC.

Points on this clonotype: The junction differs from germline at one of its ends, possibly a read error. The rearrangement joins TRBV6-6 to TRBJ1-5; TRBD1 matches at 7 bases. The CDR3 is 16 amino acids. CDR1 and CDR2 (germline): MNHNY, SVGAGI (reference sequence). The CDR3 coding sequence is TGTGCCAACAGTTACGGAGGGGGCAGTAGCAATCAGCCCCAGCATTTT. Its protein is CANSYGGGSSNQPQHF.

This clonotype was seen a few times. This chain links TRBV13 with TRBJ1-2; D is ambiguous. The germline V gene has CDR1 PRHDT and CDR2 FYEKMQ (reference sequence). CDR3 length: 15 amino acids. The V and J ends lost 1 base and 0 bases respectively, with 9 bases between them. The CDR3, as DNA: TGTGCCAGCAGCTTAGACCGATTTACTAACTATGGCTACACCTTC. Translating gives CASSLDRFTNYGYTF.

This clonotype was counted ten times or more. The V and J genes are TRBV4-2 and TRBJ1-6; the D is unclear. This CDR3 region has 13 residues. The ends were cut back, 0 bases at V and 7 bases at J, with 4 bases in the middle. Germline loops: CDR1 LGHNA, CDR2 YNFKEQ. Here the CDR3 DNA reads TGTGCCAGCAGCCAAGAGGGGAATTCACCCCTCCACTTT. Encoded protein: CASSQEGNSPLHF.

This chain uses TRBV6-5 with TRBJ1-1; D is unclear. Trimming cost V 9 bases and J 1 base, with 15 bases left between them. The CDR3 sequence is 14 residues long. Per germline, CDR1 MNHEY and CDR2 SVGAGI. This CDR3 is CARTTPGQNTEAFF. The CDR3 DNA is TGTGCCAGAACCACACCAGGCCAGAACACTGAAGCTTTCTTT.

V gene TRBV5-6 combines with J gene TRBJ2-7; D uncertain. V was clipped by 2 bases and J by 0 bases, with 9 bases between them. The germline gives CDR1 SGHDT, CDR2 YYEEEE. This CDR3 has 14 amino acids. CDR3 sequence: CASSFYATSYEQYF. CDR3 nucleotide sequence: TGTGCCAGCAGCTTTTATGCGACCTCCTACGAGCAGTACTTC.